The next 32 T cell receptor beta chains were all read from a single sample in a study of blood T cells in healthy people across ages. A second PCR of roughly 7 to 11 cycles used a sample-barcoded 5' primer and a J-beta primer mix. MiXCR was run by TCRdb on the 5' RACE reads, yielding one entry per CDR3 protein. The sample includes around 990,000 distinct CDR3 sequences, 35% to 40% of them seen just once. The sequencing input was blood. Receptor source: a young man in good health.

The chain has TRBV6-2 or TRBV6-3 and TRBJ1-2; 9 bases line up with TRBD1. The V segment lost 5 bases and the J segment 9 bases; nucleotides outside the gene matches: 7. The germline gives CDR1 MNHEY, CDR2 SVGEGT. This CDR3 region has 13 residues. The CDR3 nucleotides read TGTGCCAGCAGTAAGCCGGGACAGGGCAGCTACACCTTC. It encodes CASSKPGQGSYTF.

This clonotype was seen more than once but under ten times. The chain uses TRBV27 and TRBJ2-7; 9 bases fit TRBD1. Trimming took 4 bases from V and 6 from J; bases not matched to a gene: 10. Germline CDR1 and CDR2: MNHEY and SMNVEV (reference sequence). The CDR3 is 15 amino acids. CDR3 nucleotide sequence: TGTGCCAGCAGTTCCCCCCGGGACAGGGTGTGCGAGCAGTACTTC. It specifies CASSSPRDRVCEQYF.

A few counts support this clonotype. The V call is TRBV7-2, the J call TRBJ2-3; TRBD1 matches 8 bases. This CDR3 is built from 15 residues. Germline CDR1 and CDR2: SGHTA and FQGNSA. V shed 3 bases and J 4 bases; nucleotides not matched to a gene: 6. The CDR3: CASSLMGQAADTQYF. In nucleotides, the CDR3 is TGTGCCAGCAGCTTGATGGGACAGGCCGCAGATACGCAGTATTTT.

The V call is TRBV5-1, the J call TRBJ2-3; the match to TRBD2 covers 13 bases. The junction had 4 bases not matched to a gene; V was cut back by 3 bases and J by 0 bases. This CDR3 contains 17 residues. Germline lookup yields CDR1 SGHRS and CDR2 YFSETQ. CDR3: CASSSGLAGLSTDTQYF. CDR3 DNA: TGCGCCAGCAGCTCGGGACTAGCGGGACTAAGCACAGATACGCAGTATTTT.

Comment on this clonotype: Compared with germline, one end of the junction differs, possibly owing to a read error. The chain has TRBV7-7 and TRBJ2-3; unclear D gene. The V gene's germline CDR1 is SSHAT and CDR2 FNYEAQ (reference sequence). This CDR3 comprises 14 residues. CDR3 nucleotides: TGTGCTAGCAGCCCCGGGCCTGACACAGATACGCAGTATTTT. This sequence encodes CASSPGPDTDTQYF.

The J gene is TRBJ2-3, the V gene TRBV20-1; a possible D gene is TRBD2 (5 bases). Germline V gene lookup returns CDR1 DFQATT and CDR2 SNEGSKA (reference sequence). There are 16 residues in the CDR3. Trimming stripped 5 bases from V and 0 bases from J, with 18 bases between. The CDR3 sequence is CSADPPSGRSTDTQYF. The CDR3 DNA reads as TGCAGTGCTGATCCCCCCAGCGGCCGTAGCACAGATACGCAGTATTTT.

The table lists this clonotype with a few counts. The V call is TRBV29-1, the J call TRBJ1-1; D gene ambiguous. The CDR3 has 13 residues. CDR1 is SQVTM and CDR2 is ANQGSEA in the germline V gene. Between the trimmed V and J ends, which lost 6 bases and 2 bases, there was a span of 13 bases. The CDR3 coding sequence is TGCAGCGTCGCCAAGGGAGTTAACACTGAAGCTTTCTTT. As protein: CSVAKGVNTEAFF.

The CDR3 DNA reads TGTGCCAGCAGTTCCCGGGACAGGGGGCAAGTTAGAAATGAGCAGTACTTC. Translated, it gives CASSSRDRGQVRNEQYF. This chain links TRBV12-3 or TRBV12-4 with TRBJ2-7, with 12 bases aligning to TRBD1. V lost 4 bases, J lost 7 bases, and 14 bases stayed unmatched. The CDR3 runs 17 residues.

This chain connects TRBV5-1 to TRBJ1-2; 11 nucleotides align to TRBD1. Unmatched junction bases numbered 6, after V lost 4 bases and J lost 10 bases. Germline-derived CDR1 and CDR2 are SGHRS and YFSETQ. The CDR3 length is 13 residues. For the CDR3, the DNA is TGCGCCAGCAGCCCCGGACAGGGGGCACCCTACACCTTC. Amino acids: CASSPGQGAPYTF.

The chain joins TRBV14 to TRBJ2-5; tentatively, D is TRBD1 (6 bases). Germline V gene data show CDR1 as SGHDN and CDR2 as FVKESK. V lost 0 bases and J 3 bases, leaving 11 bases between the germline ends. The CDR3 spans 15 residues. CDR3 nucleotide sequence: TGTGCCAGCAGCCAAGAACCGGGACAAGAAGAGACCCAGTACTTC. It is translated as CASSQEPGQEETQYF.

V is TRBV3-1 and J is TRBJ1-6, with a weak D call TRBD1 (6 bases). CDR1 is LGHDT, CDR2 YNNKEL, per germline (reference sequence). This CDR3 has 16 residues. V lost 2 bases and J lost 2, with 10 bases in between. The CDR3 sequence: CASSQFNRAYNSPLHF. The CDR3, as DNA: TGTGCCAGCAGCCAATTCAACAGGGCCTATAATTCACCCCTCCACTTT.

The V and J genes are TRBV2 and TRBJ2-5; possibly TRBD2 for D (6 bases). Near its end, the DNA agrees better with TRBJ2-7, so the J call may be wrong. The CDR3 sequence is 17 residues long. CDR1 SNHLY and CDR2 FYNNEI come from the germline V gene. The CDR3 sequence: CASSEASRLGKSHEQYF. CDR3 DNA sequence: TGTGCCAGCAGTGAAGCCTCCCGACTAGGGAAATCCCACGAGCAGTACTTC.

This clonotype occurred a few times. In nucleotides, the CDR3 is TGTGCCAGCAGTGAGAGGGGGCACCAAGAGACCCAGTACTTC. It translates to CASSERGHQETQYF. This chain connects TRBV25-1 to TRBJ2-5; TRBD1 aligns across 7 bases. Germline lookup yields CDR1 MGHDK and CDR2 SYGVNS. The CDR3 spans 14 residues. The V gene end was trimmed by 3 bases and the J gene end by 0 bases; junction bases not matched to a gene: 1.

This chain joins TRBV10-2 and TRBJ2-1; 9 bases agree with TRBD2. Germline loops: CDR1 WSHSY, CDR2 SAAADI. Trimming at V came to 8 bases and at J to 8 bases, leaving 10 bases not matched to a gene. The CDR3 runs 14 residues. The CDR3 protein is CASRGGGASDEQFF. The CDR3 DNA reads as TGCGCCAGCCGGGGCGGGGGGGCAAGCGATGAGCAGTTCTTC.

This clonotype occurred a few times. This chain joins TRBV11-2 and TRBJ2-5; no reliable D call. The V end lost 1 base, the J end lost 1 base, and 7 bases lay between the germline ends. CDR1 is SGHAT, CDR2 FQNNGV, per germline. CDR3 length: 14 amino acids. The CDR3 sequence is CASSLAQLQETQYF. CDR3 nucleotides: TGTGCCAGCAGCTTAGCTCAACTCCAAGAGACCCAGTACTTC.

This clonotype was seen more than once but under ten times. The chain recombines TRBV12-3 or TRBV12-4 with TRBJ1-2; D is perhaps TRBD1 (5 bases). CDR3 length equals 15 residues. V shed 7 bases and J shed 4 bases, with 19 bases lying between them. CDR3 sequence (DNA): TGTGCCAGCACTACCTCCGGGGGGGGTGTCTATGGCTACACCTTC. Translating it yields CASTTSGGGVYGYTF.

Many counts were recorded for this clonotype. The rearrangement links TRBV9 to TRBJ2-5; maybe TRBD2 (6 bases). The CDR3 consists of 13 residues. Germline CDR1 and CDR2: SGDLS and YYNGEE. Trimming shortened V by 5 bases and J by 1 base, and 9 bases separated the two germline ends. The chain's CDR3 is CASSVGLQETQYF. The CDR3 DNA follows: TGTGCCAGCAGTGTGGGACTCCAAGAGACCCAGTACTTC.

The chain couples TRBV4-3 to TRBJ2-3; 7 nucleotides match TRBD2. The CDR3 runs 15 residues. Germline V CDR1 and CDR2: LGHNA, YSLEER. The J segment lost 4 bases and the V segment lost 1 base, leaving 5 bases of the junction unmatched. This CDR3 reads CASSQVLAASDTQYF. In DNA form, the CDR3 reads TGCGCCAGCAGCCAAGTGCTAGCGGCCTCAGATACGCAGTATTTT.

On this clonotype: One end of the junction does not line up with germline, which may come from a read error. In nucleotides, the CDR3 is TGTGCCTGCAGCTTAGATCCGGGGACTGAAGCTTTCTTT. This gives the protein CACSLDPGTEAFF. V and J are TRBV7-2 and TRBJ1-1; no clear D. The CDR3 extends over 13 amino acids. The germline V gene encodes CDR1 SGHTA and CDR2 FQGNSA.

This clonotype has more than one count but fewer than ten. V and J are TRBV4-3 and TRBJ2-3; the match to TRBD1 covers 8 bases. The CDR3 covers 17 residues. With V trimmed by 0 bases and J by 4 bases, 9 bases remained unmatched. Looked up from germline, CDR1 is LGHNA and CDR2 is YSLEER. The CDR3 bases are TGCGCCAGCAGCCAAGATCACGGGACAGGTGATGCAGATACGCAGTATTTT. It yields the protein CASSQDHGTGDADTQYF.

This chain links TRBV7-2 with TRBJ2-1; 7 nucleotides agree with TRBD2. The CDR3 extends over 15 amino acids. CDR1 and CDR2 from the germline V gene are SGHTA and FQGNSA. With V trimmed by 5 bases and J by 3 bases, 7 bases remained unmatched. The CDR3, as DNA: TGTGCCAGCAGCAAAAGCGGGGATTACTACAATGAGCAGTTCTTC. It codes for CASSKSGDYYNEQFF.

This clonotype has a count of ten or more. The junction departs from the called germline gene at one end, perhaps through a read error. The chain joins TRBV11-2 to TRBJ2-7, with a weak D call TRBD1 (6 bases). The CDR3 covers 14 residues. CDR1 and CDR2 (germline): SGHAT, FQNNGV. CDR3 sequence reads: CASSLGQPSYEQYF. CDR3 coding DNA: TGTGCCAGCAGTTTAGGACAGCCTTCCTACGAGCAGTACTTC.

This chain joins TRBV6-2 or TRBV6-3 and TRBJ1-1; D is unclear. The CDR3 is 17 amino acids. V was clipped by 5 bases and J by 4 bases, with 23 bases between them. Germline CDR1 MNHEY, CDR2 SVGEGT. CDR3 protein: CASSPIGPATGGTEAFF. In DNA form, the CDR3 reads TGTGCCAGCAGTCCCATCGGGCCGGCGACCGGAGGCACTGAAGCTTTCTTT.

Concerning this clonotype itself: One end of the junction fails to match germline, which may point to a read error. The chain links TRBV2 to TRBJ2-2; 8 bases map to TRBD1. There are 16 residues in the CDR3. The germline CDR1 and CDR2 sequences are SNHLY and FYNNEI. The CDR3 nucleotides read TGTGCCAGCAGTCGACAGGGGACTTCGAACACCGAGGAGCTGTTTTTT. Translated, it gives CASSRQGTSNTEELFF.

This clonotype was detected a few times. The rearrangement uses TRBV13 and TRBJ2-3; 10 positions agree with TRBD1. J was trimmed by 2 bases and V by 5 bases; bases with no gene match: 4. There are 15 residues in the CDR3. Germline-derived CDR1 and CDR2 are PRHDT and FYEKMQ (reference sequence). The CDR3 here is CASSPGTGDTDTQYF. The CDR3 region has the DNA TGTGCCAGCAGCCCAGGGACAGGGGACACAGATACGCAGTATTTT.

In this sample, this clonotype turned up a few times. This rearrangement joins TRBV14 to TRBJ1-5, with D uncertain. The germline V gene encodes CDR1 SGHDN and CDR2 FVKESK. V lost 1 base, J lost 5 bases, and 6 bases lay in between. The CDR3 is 13 residues long. The CDR3 DNA sequence: TGTGCCAGCAGCCAAGTTGCGGATCAGCCCCAGCATTTT. Its translation is CASSQVADQPQHF.

The chain is built from TRBV5-6 and TRBJ1-2, with TRBD1 matching over 8 bases. The germline CDR1 and CDR2 sequences are SGHDT and YYEEEE. Trimming took 3 bases from V and 6 from J; bases not matched to a gene: 13. This CDR3 is 16 amino acids long. CDR3 in amino acids: CASSYGTGWLVDGYTF. The CDR3 DNA reads as TGTGCCAGCAGCTATGGGACAGGCTGGCTCGTGGATGGCTACACCTTC. Drawing the rest from reference TRBV5-6 and TRBJ1-2, the complete variable domain is DAGVTQSPTHLIKTRGQQVTLRCSPKSGHDTVSWYQQALGQGPQFIFQYYEEEERQRGNFPDRFSGHQFPNYSSELNVNALLLGDSALYLCASSYGTGWLVDGYTFGSGTRLTVV.

In this sample, this clonotype turned up a few times. The chain is built from TRBV6-5 and TRBJ1-5; D might be TRBD1 (6 bases). The CDR3 consists of 15 residues. Per the germline V gene, CDR1 is MNHEY and CDR2 is SVGAGI. V was clipped by 3 bases and J by 0 bases, with 9 bases between them. The CDR3: CASSYRQDSNQPQHF. CDR3 bases: TGTGCCAGCAGTTATAGACAGGATAGCAATCAGCCCCAGCATTTT.

V gene TRBV12-3 or TRBV12-4 combines with J gene TRBJ1-5; 7 nucleotides agree with TRBD1. The CDR3 covers 14 residues. J was trimmed by 4 bases and V by 5 bases; bases with no gene match: 5. DNA of the CDR3: TGTGCCAGCAGTGTGACAGGGCTAAATCAGCCCCAGCATTTT. Protein: CASSVTGLNQPQHF.

This clonotype has just a few counts. The chain joins TRBV20-1 to TRBJ2-3; the match to TRBD2 covers 7 bases. V shed 0 bases and J 2 bases; nucleotides not matched to a gene: 8. The CDR3 loop spans 16 amino acids. The germline V gene has CDR1 DFQATT and CDR2 SNEGSKA (reference sequence). CDR3 region: CSARDYEAGDTDTQYF. The DNA of the CDR3 is TGCAGTGCTAGAGATTACGAGGCGGGGGACACAGATACGCAGTATTTT.

The J gene is TRBJ2-5, the V gene TRBV20-1, with TRBD1 matching over 8 bases. The germline V gene has CDR1 DFQATT and CDR2 SNEGSKA (reference sequence). The V gene end was trimmed by 3 bases and the J gene end by 1 base; junction bases not matched to a gene: 7. This CDR3 contains 15 residues. In nucleotides, the CDR3 is TGCAGTGCTAGCCCGGGACAGGAAGTCCAAGAGACCCAGTACTTC. Protein: CSASPGQEVQETQYF.

This clonotype was counted only a few times. The DNA of the CDR3 is TGTGCCAGCAGCTTAGATAGGGGAAGCGAGACCCAGTACTTC. Its translation: CASSLDRGSETQYF. V and J are TRBV7-6 and TRBJ2-7, with D maybe TRBD1 (5 bases). The J call may be faulty, since TRBJ2-5 better matches the DNA end. The CDR3 contains 14 residues. Looked up from germline, CDR1 is SGHVS and CDR2 is FNYEAQ.